The rows below give T cell receptor beta chains drawn from one sample of a study of blood T cell repertoires in COVID-19. The repertoire was sequenced with immunoSEQ multiplex PCR; TCRdb's copy has only in-frame clones and lacks some. In the table there are 87,000 or so clones, over 80% of which are singletons. Source material: peripheral blood. All receptors come from a woman between 65 and 79 years old with acute or convalescent COVID-19. The CDR3 runs from the conserved cysteine through the conserved F or W. Each record gives: J gene, clone size, V gene, CDR3 length, D gene, CDR3 DNA, CDR3 protein. D genes are given only for firm matches. Some rows mark clone size as missing; the rest say once, few, many or name a class of expanded clone.

TRBJ2-5,NA,TRBV5-4,15,NA,TGTGCCAGCAGCCCCCGGGTAGGGGACCAAGAGACCCAGTACTTC,CASSPRVGDQETQYF
TRBJ1-5,NA,TRBV2,14,NA,TGTGCCAGCAGTGCGACAGTAGCCAATCAGCCCCAGCATTTT,CASSATVANQPQHF
TRBJ1-3,few,TRBV29-1,13,NA,TGCAGCGTTGTTTTTAACTCTGGAAACACCATATATTTT,CSVVFNSGNTIYF
TRBJ1-3,NA,TRBV5-6,15,NA,TGTGCCAGCAGCTTGGCCCTTCACGGACAAAACACCATATATTTT,CASSLALHGQNTIYF
TRBJ2-1,NA,TRBV27,15,TRBD2,TGTGCCAGCAGCCAGTCGGGGGGGCTATGGAATGAGCAGTTCTTC,CASSQSGGLWNEQFF
TRBJ2-7,NA,TRBV20-1,13,NA,TGCAGTGCTAGTCGGGATAGGTTCTCCGAGCAGTACTTC,CSASRDRFSEQYF
TRBJ1-1,NA,TRBV11-2,13,NA,TGTGCCAGCAGCACACAGGTTAACACTGAAGCTTTCTTT,CASSTQVNTEAFF
TRBJ2-6,NA,TRBV28,16,TRBD1,TGTGCCAGCAGTACCGGGACAGGGCCTGGGGCCAACGTCCTGACTTTC,CASSTGTGPGANVLTF
TRBJ2-7,NA,TRBV6-5,12,TRBD1,TGTGCCAGCAGAACAGGGGAAGGGGAGCAGTACTTC,CASRTGEGEQYF
TRBJ2-7,NA,TRBV28,13,NA,TGTGCCAGCAGGCGGGGACAGTCCTACGAGCAGTACTTC,CASRRGQSYEQYF
TRBJ2-4,NA,TRBV2,12,NA,TGTGCCAGCATACAGGACGGAGAGATTCAGTACTTC,CASIQDGEIQYF
TRBJ2-5,NA,TRBV7-5,12,NA,TGTGCCAGAACCTGCGCAGGAGAGACCCAGTACTTC,CARTCAGETQYF
TRBJ1-3,NA,TRBV6-5,13,NA,TGTGCCAGCAGAGACACCTCTGGAAACACCATATATTTT,CASRDTSGNTIYF
TRBJ1-1,NA,TRBV2,14,NA,TGTGCCAGCAGTGAAGCCAGGGGGAACACTGAAGCTTTCTTT,CASSEARGNTEAFF
TRBJ1-5,NA,TRBV7-6,17,NA,TGTGCCAGCAGCTGGACAATCCGTTCGTATAGCAATCAGCCCCAGCATTTT,CASSWTIRSYSNQPQHF
TRBJ1-5,few,TRBV5-6,13,NA,TGTGCCAGCAGCATCGGACAGAATCAGCCCCAGCATTTT,CASSIGQNQPQHF
TRBJ1-1,NA,TRBV7-3,12,TRBD1,TGTGCCAGCAGCCAAGACAGGGAAAGAGCTTTCTTT,CASSQDRERAFF
TRBJ1-2,NA,TRBV6-2/TRBV6-3,16,TRBD1,TGTGCCAGCAGCCACAGGGGAACCCATACTAACTATGGCTACACCTTC,CASSHRGTHTNYGYTF
TRBJ2-7,NA,TRBV27,15,TRBD1,TGTGCCAGCAGTTCCAGGGACAGGGGGTCTGGTGGGCAGTACTTC,CASSSRDRGSGGQYF
TRBJ1-1,NA,TRBV28,15,TRBD1,TGTGCCAGCAGTTTAAGAGGGGGCCTGAACACTGAAGCTTTCTTT,CASSLRGGLNTEAFF
TRBJ1-1,NA,TRBV12-3/TRBV12-4,13,NA,TGTGCCAGCAGGGGACACTTAAACACTGAAGCTTTCTTT,CASRGHLNTEAFF
TRBJ2-1,NA,TRBV14,14,TRBD2,TGTGCCAGCACGAGGCGGGGGGTCCGGAATGAGCAGTTCTTC,CASTRRGVRNEQFF
TRBJ1-2,NA,TRBV2,13,NA,TGTGCCAGCAGTGAAGCGGCAGATAATGGCTACACCTTC,CASSEAADNGYTF
TRBJ2-1,once,TRBV3-1/TRBV3-2,13,NA,TGTGCCAGCAGCCAAGGGACAGTCAACGAGCAGTTCTTC,CASSQGTVNEQFF
TRBJ2-7,once,TRBV28,14,NA,TGTGCCAGCATTGGCGGGGGCCTAACCTACGAGCAGTACTTC,CASIGGGLTYEQYF
TRBJ1-2,NA,TRBV3-1/TRBV3-2,15,NA,TGTGCCAGCAGCCAATATTTGGATAAGGGGTATGGCTACACCTTC,CASSQYLDKGYGYTF
TRBJ2-4,NA,TRBV4-1,14,NA,TGCGCCAGCAGCCAGGGACTTGAGGGTAGCATTCAGTACTTC,CASSQGLEGSIQYF
TRBJ1-6,NA,TRBV5-1,14,NA,TGCGCCAGCAGAGCGGGGGCGGAAAATTCACCCCTCCACTTT,CASRAGAENSPLHF
TRBJ2-3,NA,TRBV15,16,NA,TGTGCCACCAGCAGCCCGCCCTCAGAATACACAGATACGCAGTATTTT,CATSSPPSEYTDTQYF
TRBJ2-2,few,TRBV28,15,TRBD1,TGTGCCAGCAGCCTCCGACAGGGTCACACCGGGGAGCTGTTTTTT,CASSLRQGHTGELFF
TRBJ2-1,NA,TRBV27,17,TRBD2,TGTGCCAGCAATACTCTTTCCCGGACTAGCGGGGAGGGGGAGCAGTTCTTC,CASNTLSRTSGEGEQFF
TRBJ1-1,NA,TRBV5-1,16,NA,TGCGCCAGCAGCTTGAGTGGGGGGATAGATAAACGGGAAGCTTTCTTT,CASSLSGGIDKREAFF
TRBJ1-2,once,TRBV11-2,13,TRBD1,TGTGCCAGCAGCTTCGGGACAGCCTATGGCTACACCTTC,CASSFGTAYGYTF
TRBJ1-5,NA,TRBV28,11,NA,TGTGCCAGCAGGTATAGTGAATCCCAGCATTTT,CASRYSESQHF
TRBJ1-2,NA,TRBV19,13,NA,TGTGCCAGTAGTATAGACAGGGTACGTGGCTACACCTTC,CASSIDRVRGYTF
TRBJ1-4,once,TRBV24-1,15,TRBD1,TGTGCCACCAGTGACCCGGGACAGGGGGCCGAAAAACTGTTTTTT,CATSDPGQGAEKLFF
TRBJ1-4,NA,TRBV5-1,15,TRBD1,TGCGCCAGCAGCCTGAGGTTGGACAGGAATGAAAAACTGTTTTTT,CASSLRLDRNEKLFF
TRBJ2-5,few,TRBV18,15,NA,TGTGCCAGCTCACCTTTCCGGGTTCCCCAAGAGACCCAGTACTTC,CASSPFRVPQETQYF
TRBJ1-1,NA,TRBV6-6,13,NA,TGTGCCAGCAGTGCCCGGACAGCAAGTAGAGCTTTCTTT,CASSARTASRAFF
TRBJ1-5,NA,TRBV18,15,NA,TGTGCCAGCTCACCTAGGGAACAGGGAGTGGAGCCCCAGCATTTT,CASSPREQGVEPQHF
TRBJ1-5,NA,TRBV7-2,13,NA,TGTGCCAGCAGCTTACAACTCAATCAGCCCCAGCATTTT,CASSLQLNQPQHF
TRBJ1-4,NA,TRBV30,15,NA,TGTGCCTGGGCCCCCTGGGGGCCGGTGAACGAAAAACTGTTTTTT,CAWAPWGPVNEKLFF
TRBJ1-1,NA,TRBV6-5,14,NA,TGTGCCAGCAGTCCAGGACAAGGGCACACTGAAGCTTTCTTT,CASSPGQGHTEAFF
TRBJ1-1,NA,TRBV6-2/TRBV6-3,12,TRBD1,TGTGCCAGCAGTTTTACAGGGGATGAAGCTTTCTTT,CASSFTGDEAFF
TRBJ1-5,NA,TRBV6-5,13,NA,TGTGCCAGCAGTTTACAGGGAAATCAGCCCCAGCATTTT,CASSLQGNQPQHF
TRBJ1-1,few,TRBV11-3,15,NA,TGTGCCAGCAGCTTAGATCGGGGGGGTAACACTGAAGCTTTCTTT,CASSLDRGGNTEAFF
TRBJ1-2,NA,TRBV28,14,TRBD1,TGTGCCAGCAGTTGGACAGGGGGCAACTATGGCTACACCTTC,CASSWTGGNYGYTF
TRBJ2-7,NA,TRBV11-3,14,NA,TGTGCCAGCAGCTTGGCAGGGGCCAACTACGAGCAGTACTTC,CASSLAGANYEQYF
TRBJ2-1,NA,TRBV10-1,16,TRBD2,TGCGCCAGCAGCCCCTTTGTCGGGCTAGCGGGGGGAGAGCAGTTCTTC,CASSPFVGLAGGEQFF
TRBJ2-5,NA,TRBV6-4,12,NA,TGTGCCAGCCCCAGGGGCCCGGAGACCCAGTACTTC,CASPRGPETQYF
TRBJ1-5,NA,TRBV10-3,12,NA,TGTGCCATCAGAAAACCGGAGGGGCCCCAGCATTTT,CAIRKPEGPQHF
TRBJ1-5,NA,TRBV12-3/TRBV12-4,12,NA,TGTGCCAGCAGCAGGGTTAATCAGCCCCAGCATTTT,CASSRVNQPQHF